This T cell receptor (beta chain) emerged from a study of Graves' ophthalmopathy and Graves' hyperthyroidism. Study-wide points: The model's prediction of ophthalmopathy progression had roughly 71% sensitivity and around 77% specificity. Thyroid clonotypes that were expanded above 0.001 frequency mostly also appeared in blood.

TCR beta CDR3 regions were amplified from RNA transcripts. HTBI-primed first-round RT-PCR preceded second-round multiplex PCR. TCRdb independently ran MiXCR on the multiplex PCR reads; one entry per CDR3 protein. The sample contains 500,000 to 600,000 distinct CDR3 sequences, about two fifths of which appear only once. Pregnancy or lactation, uncontrolled infections and other autoimmune diseases were grounds for excluding patients. Establishment of the diagnosis relied upon clinical symptoms, serum thyroxine, TRAb, thyroid ultrasound and orbital computed tomography. This clonotype was picked up many times. Its antigen remains unknown. The CDR3 totals 17 residues. Trimming took 1 base from V and 0 from J, leaving 13 bases between them. CDR1 and CDR2 from the germline V gene are DFQATT and SNEGSKA (reference sequence).

The genes are TRBV20-1 and TRBJ2-6; TRBD1 might be the D (5 bases). The receptor comes from an adult man with Graves' hyperthyroidism. The specimen sequenced was peripheral blood or thyroid tissue (not recorded which). The CDR3 loop reads CSARVFDRRSGANVLTF. In DNA, the CDR3 is TGCAGTGCTAGAGTCTTTGACAGACGCTCTGGGGCCAACGTCCTGACTTTC.